This T cell receptor beta chain was retrieved from a study of T-cell reconstitution after alpha-beta-depleted transplantation in children. Construction of the TCRbeta library involved unique molecular identifiers. TCRdb reprocessed the PCR reads with MiXCR, giving one entry per CDR3 protein. The sample consists of roughly 250,000 distinct CDR3 sequences, roughly 8.2% of them appearing once. CDR1 and CDR2 from the germline V gene are LGHDT and YNNKEL (reference sequence). CDR3 size: 16 residues. Points on this clonotype: The antigen is unknown. The junction does not match germline at one end; this may be a read error.

Overall study findings and caveats: The study reportedly traced alpha-beta T cells about two months after transplant to several hundred expanded graft clones. Some patients' high day-60 TCRbeta diversity was attributed to recipient cells surviving conditioning. T-cell counts and diversity at one year following transplant were attributed mainly to newly produced T cells.

The TCR comes from a male patient under 18 who had a stem cell transplant for acute lymphoblastic leukemia, so the T cells may come from the graft donor. This chain uses TRBV3-1 with TRBJ2-7; 7 nucleotides align to TRBD1. The starting material was PBMCs, mostly from graft donor cells, obtained 180 days after TCRalphabeta/CD19-depleted stem cell transplant. The CDR3 bases are TGTGCCACCAGCAAGCCCGAGCCCAGGGGGACCTACGAGCAGTACTTC. Translation: CATSKPEPRGTYEQYF.